The 30 T cell receptor beta chains below all came from one sample that was sequenced in a study of cytomegalovirus exposure and HLA in healthy donors. 60 Vbeta and 13 Jbeta primers were used in PCR. The method was immunoSEQ multiplex PCR; TCRdb's version includes in-frame clones alone and lacks a portion of them. In the table there are 190,000 or so clones, 75% to 85% of which are singletons. The specimen sequenced was PBMCs. These receptor sequences come from a boy under 18 in good health and CMV-seronegative.

The sample holds a few counts of this clone. V usage is TRBV5-6 and J usage is TRBJ2-7; tentatively, D is TRBD1 (6 bases). Germline values: CDR1 SGHDT, CDR2 YYEEEE. The CDR3 is 14 amino acids. V was pared by 8 bases and J by 0 bases, with 15 bases between. This chain's CDR3 is CASRTGPSSYEQYF. DNA for the CDR3: TGTGCCAGTCGTACAGGGCCCAGCTCCTACGAGCAGTACTTC.

The gene calls are TRBV6-6 and TRBJ2-1, with 9 bases lining up with TRBD2. Germline V gene sequence: CDR1 MNHNY, CDR2 SVGAGI (reference sequence). The CDR3 has 15 amino acids. The V and J ends lost 7 bases and 3 bases, in that order; junction bases with no gene match: 7. CDR3 DNA: TGTGCCAGCACCTCGTTAGCGGGGGACTACAATGAGCAGTTCTTC. It specifies CASTSLAGDYNEQFF.

This clone was counted a few times. V usage is TRBV5-1 and J usage is TRBJ2-7; D not resolved. V was trimmed by 0 bases and J by 5 bases, leaving 9 bases between them. The CDR3 totals 13 residues. The V gene's germline CDR1 is SGHRS and CDR2 YFSETQ. CDR3 region: CASSLDGGDEQYF. The CDR3 DNA sequence: TGCGCCAGCAGCTTGGACGGTGGTGACGAGCAGTACTTC.

The rearrangement joins TRBV27 to TRBJ1-2, with TRBD1 as a possible D gene (5 bases). Trimming took 6 bases from V and 0 from J, leaving 11 bases between them. Germline V gene lookup returns CDR1 MNHEY and CDR2 SMNVEV (reference sequence). CDR3 length: 14 amino acids. The CDR3 region is CASSSGGANYGYTF. CDR3 DNA sequence: TGTGCCAGCAGCAGCGGGGGGGCTAACTATGGCTACACCTTC.

This clone was counted only a few times. The rearrangement uses TRBV19 and TRBJ1-2; D gene uncertain. The germline gives CDR1 LNHDA, CDR2 SQIVND (reference sequence). The CDR3 contains 12 residues. Trimming cost V 10 bases and J 3 bases, with 12 bases left between them. CDR3: CATAPGYYGYTF. DNA of the CDR3: TGTGCCACCGCTCCAGGTTACTATGGCTACACCTTC.

V usage is TRBV30 and J usage is TRBJ1-6; TRBD1 matches at 7 bases. CDR3 length: 16 residues. V dropped 2 bases and J dropped 1; count of bases not matched to a gene: 5. Germline CDR1 reads GTSNPN; CDR2 reads SVGIG (reference sequence). The CDR3 nucleotides read TGTGCCTGGAGTCAGACAGGGCTATCCTATAATTCACCCCTCCACTTT. This encodes CAWSQTGLSYNSPLHF.

The sample holds a few counts of this clone. The DNA for the CDR3 is TGTGCCAGCAGCTTAGGCCAGAACACAGATACGCAGTATTTT. Protein: CASSLGQNTDTQYF. This rearrangement joins TRBV7-3 to TRBJ2-3, with D uncertain. The CDR3 loop spans 14 amino acids. Germline loops: CDR1 SGHTA, CDR2 FQGTGA. V shed 2 bases and J shed 2 bases, with 8 bases lying between them.

The chain joins TRBV19 to TRBJ1-2, with TRBD1 identical over 10 bases. Germline CDR1 is LNHDA and CDR2 is SQIVND (reference sequence). The CDR3 loop spans 16 amino acids. Trimming took 7 bases from V and 0 from J; bases not matched to a gene: 8. In DNA, the CDR3 is TGTGCCAGTAACGCGGACAGGGGGAGTACTAACTATGGCTACACCTTC. Its translation: CASNADRGSTNYGYTF.

This clone has just a few counts. The J gene is TRBJ1-1, the V gene TRBV25-1, with a weak D call TRBD1 (5 bases). Germline V gene sequence: CDR1 MGHDK, CDR2 SYGVNS. The CDR3 length is 14 residues. The V end was cut by 2 bases, the J end by 4 bases, with 11 bases between. CDR3 residues: CASSEGGWSTEAFF. Written as DNA, the CDR3 is TGTGCCAGCAGTGAAGGGGGGTGGAGCACTGAAGCTTTCTTT.

The sample holds one count of this clone. The chain links TRBV9 to TRBJ2-7; 13 bases are shared with TRBD2. Germline V gene data show CDR1 as SGDLS and CDR2 as YYNGEE. Losses at the gene ends were 4 bases for V and 3 bases for J; bases not matched to a gene: 4. The CDR3 length is 15 residues. The CDR3 DNA is TGTGCCAGCAGCCTGGGACTAGCGGGAAGCTACGAGCAGTACTTC. Encoded protein: CASSLGLAGSYEQYF.

V usage is TRBV29-1 and J usage is TRBJ2-4; D is possibly TRBD1 (7 bases). V was trimmed by 4 bases and J by 8 bases, leaving 12 bases between them. The CDR3 contains 12 residues. Germline values: CDR1 SQVTM, CDR2 ANQGSEA. CDR3 bases: TGCAGCGTTGGGGGGGACAGTCACATTCAGTACTTC. Translated, it gives CSVGGDSHIQYF.

The rearrangement links TRBV25-1 to TRBJ2-1, with 10 bases aligning to TRBD1. J was trimmed by 3 bases and V by 3 bases; bases with no gene match: 8. The CDR3 covers 17 residues. CDR1 is MGHDK and CDR2 is SYGVNS in the germline V gene. CDR3 amino acids: CASSEFRQGAVYNEQFF. CDR3 DNA sequence: TGTGCCAGCAGTGAGTTTAGACAGGGGGCCGTCTACAATGAGCAGTTCTTC. Drawing the rest from reference TRBV25-1 and TRBJ2-1, the complete variable domain is EADIYQTPRYLVIGTGKKITLECSQTMGHDKMYWYQQDPGMELHLIHYSYGVNSTEKGDLSSESTVSRIRTEHFPLTLESARPSHTSQYLCASSEFRQGAVYNEQFFGPGTRLTVL.

The chain joins TRBV6-5 to TRBJ1-6; D is unclear. The V and J ends lost 6 bases and 13 bases respectively, with 10 bases between them. The CDR3 has 11 residues. Germline CDR1 reads MNHEY; CDR2 reads SVGAGI. The CDR3 is CASRISGPLHF. The CDR3 DNA follows: TGTGCCAGCAGGATATCGGGGCCCCTCCACTTT.

The sample holds a few counts of this clone. The chain is built from TRBV12-5 and TRBJ1-2; no clear D. CDR3 length: 11 amino acids. V lost 4 bases, J lost 4 bases, and 4 bases lay in between. Germline V gene data show CDR1 as LGHNT and CDR2 as FRNRAP. CDR3 protein: CASGYSYGYTF. The CDR3 nucleotides are TGTGCTAGTGGTTACAGCTATGGCTACACCTTC.

The chain links TRBV19 to TRBJ1-5, with 7 nucleotides matching TRBD1. The V segment lost 7 bases and the J segment 4 bases; nucleotides outside the gene matches: 13. CDR1 is LNHDA and CDR2 is SQIVND in the germline V gene (reference sequence). The CDR3 has 16 residues. The CDR3 region is CASTPDRTSANQPQHF. The DNA of the CDR3 is TGTGCCAGTACCCCGGACAGGACGTCCGCTAATCAGCCCCAGCATTTT.

The gene calls are TRBV2 and TRBJ1-1; D unclear. Trimming shortened V by 11 bases and J by 5 bases, and 30 bases separated the two germline ends. The CDR3 is 17 residues long. Germline V gene lookup returns CDR1 SNHLY and CDR2 FYNNEI. The CDR3 bases are TGTGCCTGCCCCGAATTAGGGATTGAGGGCGAGCGGACTGAAGCTTTCTTT. Translating it yields CACPELGIEGERTEAFF.

This chain links TRBV28 with TRBJ1-2, with D hard to call. The germline CDR1 and CDR2 sequences are MDHEN and SYDVKM. The CDR3 is 14 residues long. V lost 1 base and J 6 bases, leaving 12 bases between the germline ends. The DNA of the CDR3 is TGTGCCAGCAGTTTATCCCCGGGAGCGGATGGCTACACCTTC. Amino acids: CASSLSPGADGYTF.

The rearrangement joins TRBV10-3 to TRBJ1-6; D is unresolved. Germline CDR1 ENHRY, CDR2 SYGVKD. V was clipped by 4 bases and J by 7 bases, with 11 bases between them. The length of the CDR3 is 14 residues. The CDR3 here is CAISVGGPNSPLHF. CDR3 DNA: TGTGCCATCAGTGTGGGAGGGCCCAATTCACCCCTCCACTTT.

The CDR3: CASSQDIVQETQYF. DNA of the CDR3: TGTGCCAGCAGCCAAGATATTGTCCAAGAGACCCAGTACTTC. The chain has TRBV4-2 and TRBJ2-5; D not resolved. With 0 bases removed from V and 1 base from J, the gap between germline ends came to 6 bases. The germline V gene has CDR1 LGHNA and CDR2 YNFKEQ. This CDR3 comprises 14 residues.

This CDR3 reads CASSFGLAGNTQYF. CDR3 bases: TGCGCCAGCAGTTTTGGACTAGCGGGTAATACGCAGTATTTT. This chain uses TRBV5-1 with TRBJ2-3; 11 positions agree with TRBD2. The length of the CDR3 is 14 residues. The V segment lost 5 bases and the J segment 7 bases; nucleotides outside the gene matches: 6. CDR1 and CDR2 (germline): SGHRS, YFSETQ.

This clone was counted between two and nine times. The chain carries TRBV5-6 and TRBJ1-4; D is undetermined. This CDR3 spans 15 amino acids. Germline CDR1 and CDR2: SGHDT and YYEEEE. Trimming left V 7 bases short and J 8 bases short, with 21 bases between. CDR3 coding DNA: TGTGCCAGCTCTATCTCCGCGGAGGTGCCCGAAAAACTGTTTTTT. It yields the protein CASSISAEVPEKLFF.

The V gene is TRBV29-1, the J gene TRBJ2-7; D is tentatively TRBD1 or TRBD2 (5 bases each). V lost 7 bases, J lost 4 bases, and 14 bases lay in between. The CDR3 spans 12 residues. Germline-derived CDR1 and CDR2 are SQVTM and ANQGSEA. CDR3 loop: CSGEGPAYEQYF. The CDR3 DNA is TGCAGCGGTGAGGGGCCTGCATACGAGCAGTACTTC.

The CDR3 DNA follows: TGTGCCAGTAACCTAGGGGGATCTGGAAACACCATATATTTT. It encodes CASNLGGSGNTIYF. This chain links TRBV19 with TRBJ1-3, with D tentatively TRBD1 (6 bases). Germline V gene lookup returns CDR1 LNHDA and CDR2 SQIVND (reference sequence). The CDR3 loop spans 14 amino acids. The germline V and J ends were trimmed by 7 bases and 1 base, with 11 bases remaining between them.

This clone was detected only a few times. The chain has TRBV7-2 and TRBJ2-1; TRBD2 matches at 13 bases. The V gene end was trimmed by 1 base and the J gene end by 8 bases; junction bases not matched to a gene: 11. Germline V gene lookup returns CDR1 SGHTA and CDR2 FQGNSA. CDR3 length: 18 amino acids. Here the CDR3 reads CASSLVGLAGRRGHEQFF. For the CDR3, the DNA is TGTGCCAGCAGCTTAGTGGGACTAGCGGGGAGAAGGGGACATGAGCAGTTCTTC.

This clone has just one count. The chain combines TRBV11-3 with TRBJ2-2, with D perhaps matching TRBD1 (5 bases). V was cut by 9 bases and J by 4 bases, with 9 bases left in between. The CDR3 is 12 residues long. From germline, CDR1 is SGHNT and CDR2 YENEEA. The CDR3 region has the DNA TGTGCCAGTCGTAGGGGCACCGGGGAGCTGTTTTTT. This encodes CASRRGTGELFF.

Written as DNA, the CDR3 is TGCGCCAGCGGAGTAGCGGGCGGCTACAATGAGCAGTTCTTC. Translation: CASGVAGGYNEQFF. V usage is TRBV5-1 and J usage is TRBJ2-1; 7 nucleotides agree with TRBD2. The length of the CDR3 is 14 residues. Trimming removed 7 bases from V and 3 bases from J; junction bases left unmatched: 7. Germline V lookup: CDR1 SGHRS, CDR2 YFSETQ.

The chain uses TRBV4-1 and TRBJ1-1, with 7 bases matching TRBD1. Unmatched junction bases numbered 6, after V lost 3 bases and J lost 2 bases. The CDR3 has 15 amino acids. Germline V gene lookup returns CDR1 MGHRA and CDR2 YSYEKL. DNA of the CDR3: TGCGCCAGCAGCCATATGACAGGGAGAAACACTGAAGCTTTCTTT. It encodes CASSHMTGRNTEAFF.

This clone came up once. The V gene is TRBV11-3, the J gene TRBJ1-1; D is unclear. This CDR3 is 14 amino acids long. V was trimmed by 5 bases and J by 6 bases, leaving 16 bases between them. Germline CDR1 SGHNT, CDR2 YENEEA. The DNA for the CDR3 is TGTGCCAGCAGCCCCCAGGTCGTGGGCGCTGAAGCTTTCTTT. It codes for CASSPQVVGAEAFF.

The gene calls are TRBV7-3 and TRBJ2-5, with TRBD2 matching 12 bases. The V and J ends lost 4 bases and 2 bases, in that order; junction bases with no gene match: 5. Germline CDR1 reads SGHTA; CDR2 reads FQGTGA. The CDR3 consists of 16 residues. In DNA, the CDR3 is TGTGCCAGCAGCTCCGGACTAGCGGGACCTCAAGAGACCCAGTACTTC. Its protein product is CASSSGLAGPQETQYF.

CDR3 residues: CASSLAESYNEQFF. In DNA form, the CDR3 reads TGTGCCAGCAGCTTAGCTGAGTCCTACAATGAGCAGTTCTTC. The rearrangement links TRBV7-9 to TRBJ2-1, with D uncertain. This CDR3 has 14 residues. V lost 0 bases to trimming and J lost 1 base, with 4 bases between them. Germline loops: CDR1 SEHNR, CDR2 FQNEAQ (reference sequence).